This entry lists 5 T cell receptor beta chains sequenced from one sample in a study of shared clonotypes between healthy human individuals (TCRdb year 2020). The protocol used for the library was the immunoSEQ multiplex PCR assay. What TCRdb holds here is the immuneACCESS table cut down to in-frame rearrangements. Part of the clones is not present; checked against another copy, under half of the missing clones reflect an unresolved V gene, and the others are unexplained. The sample profile shows millions of clones; approximately 92% of them were found once. The ten largest make up 0.13% to 0.15% of the sample. The sequencing input was naive CD4+ T cells sorted from blood. Interpreted using the paper, the cell subset or site label stands for: CD45RA+ positively selected. These receptors were taken from a man younger than 30 in good health.

V is TRBV18 and J is TRBJ2-1, with D possibly matching TRBD2 (6 bases). Germline CDR1 is KGHSH and CDR2 is LQKENI. V lost 4 bases to trimming and J lost 5 bases, with 15 bases between them. The CDR3 sequence is 15 residues long. The CDR3: CASSRSGGFNNEQFF. CDR3 nucleotide sequence: TGTGCCAGCTCACGGTCCGGGGGATTTAACAATGAGCAGTTCTTC.

This clone was found once. CDR3 sequence reads: CASSERGNTGELFF. CDR3 bases: TGTGCCAGCAGTGAAAGGGGGAACACCGGGGAGCTGTTTTTT. The chain links TRBV25-1 to TRBJ2-2; D may be TRBD1 (5 bases). This CDR3 has 14 amino acids. V dropped 2 bases and J dropped 1 base, with 5 bases sitting between them. Germline-derived CDR1 and CDR2 are MGHDK and SYGVNS. The variable domain in full, with the rest retrieved from reference TRBV25-1 and TRBJ2-2, is EADIYQTPRYLVIGTGKKITLECSQTMGHDKMYWYQQDPGMELHLIHYSYGVNSTEKGDLSSESTVSRIRTEHFPLTLESARPSHTSQYLCASSERGNTGELFFGEGSRLTVL.

The chain links TRBV27 to TRBJ1-3; TRBD1 agrees at 8 bases. There are 14 residues in the CDR3. Germline values: CDR1 MNHEY, CDR2 SMNVEV (reference sequence). With V trimmed by 3 bases and J by 7 bases, 5 bases remained unmatched. This CDR3 reads CASSLGTGGNTIYF. The DNA of the CDR3 is TGTGCCAGCAGTTTGGGTACAGGGGGGAACACCATATATTTT.

The V call is TRBV9, the J call TRBJ2-5, with TRBD2 as a possible D gene (5 bases). The V and J ends lost 3 bases and 5 bases respectively, with 14 bases between them. Germline V lookup: CDR1 SGDLS, CDR2 YYNGEE. The length of the CDR3 is 14 residues. CDR3 nucleotide sequence: TGTGCCAGCAGCGCGGGGAACTCCGGGGAGACCCAGTACTTC. Protein: CASSAGNSGETQYF.

The chain joins TRBV5-4 to TRBJ2-3, with D tentatively TRBD1 (6 bases). Germline CDR1 and CDR2: SGHNT and YYREEE (reference sequence). There are 14 residues in the CDR3. Trimming shortened V by 4 bases and J by 4 bases, and 13 bases separated the two germline ends. The CDR3 DNA follows: TGTGCCAGCAGCCAGAAACAGGGCGCAGATACGCAGTATTTT. Its translation: CASSQKQGADTQYF. The variable domain in full, with the rest retrieved from reference TRBV5-4 and TRBJ2-3, is ETGVTQSPTHLIKTRGQQVTLRCSSQSGHNTVSWYQQALGQGPQFIFQYYREEENGRGNFPPRFSGLQFPNYSSELNVNALELDDSALYLCASSQKQGADTQYFGPGTRLTVL.